One T cell receptor (beta chain) is described in this entry. What it binds is not known. At one end the junction does not follow the germline gene, possibly because of a read error. The authors distributed each subset's genomic DNA evenly over several immunoSEQ plates. Method: immunoSEQ multiplex PCR; TCRdb's copy keeps in-frame clones and lacks some. There are 1,400,000 or so clones in the sample; about 98.5% occur only once, and approximately 0.4% lies in the top ten. These data belong to a study of shared clonotypes between healthy human individuals. Study observations and caveats: Represented diversity (both genetic and exposure-history) was limited by the small number of donors. Memory subsets generally showed lower estimated richness than naive subsets. Clonotype sharing levels among donors were expected to vary with sequencing depth.

Germline CDR1 is SSHAT and CDR2 is FNYEAQ (reference sequence). This CDR3 is built from 14 residues. The origin of this receptor is a young man in good health. The genes are TRBV7-7 and TRBJ2-7, with D perhaps matching TRBD2 (6 bases). The source material was naive CD4+ T cells sorted from blood. The subset: CD45RA+ positively selected. CDR3 DNA: TGTGCTAGCAGCTTAGGGAGGTCCTCTCGCGAGCAGTACTTC. It specifies CASSLGRSSREQYF.